This TCR beta chain was recorded in a study of molecular identifiers for immune sequencing clone quantification. This clonotype was seen repeatedly, ten times or more. The antigen is undetermined. General study findings and limits: Over 99% of effector molecules, yet under 1% of naive-cell molecules, were held by clones above 20 RNA copies.

TCRdb fed the PCR reads into MiXCR, producing one record per CDR3 protein. The sample has about 500,000 distinct CDR3 sequences; about 21% are singletons. Germline V gene data show CDR1 as LNHNV and CDR2 as YYDKDF (reference sequence). The J segment lost 2 bases and the V segment lost 8 bases, leaving 3 bases of the junction unmatched. CDR3 length: 14 residues. Naive CD8 libraries were made from about 21,000 to 970,000 sorted cells, and they used 10%, 30% or 50% RNA. This TCR derives from a human donor in good health. Some libraries in this study had Jurkat cell RNA spiked in. The specimen sequenced was naive CD8+ T cells from blood, with Jurkat cell RNA spiked in. Subset noted: FACS-sorted CD8+CD4-CCR7+CD45RA+ naive T cells. The genes are TRBV15 and TRBJ1-5, with 10 bases aligning to TRBD1. As DNA, the CDR3 is TGTGCCACCGGGACAGGGGAAGGCAATCAGCCCCAGCATTTT. It specifies CATGTGEGNQPQHF.